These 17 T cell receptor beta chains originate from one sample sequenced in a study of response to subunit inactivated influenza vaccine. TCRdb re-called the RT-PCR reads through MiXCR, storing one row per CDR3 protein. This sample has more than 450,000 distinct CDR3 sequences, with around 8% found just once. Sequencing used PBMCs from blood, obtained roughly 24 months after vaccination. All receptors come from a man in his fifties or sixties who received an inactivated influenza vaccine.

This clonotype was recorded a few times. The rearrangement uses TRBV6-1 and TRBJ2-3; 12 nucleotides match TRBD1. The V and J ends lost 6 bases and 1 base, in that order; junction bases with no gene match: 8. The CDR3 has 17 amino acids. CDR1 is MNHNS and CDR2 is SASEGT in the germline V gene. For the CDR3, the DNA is TGTGCCAGCAGCAACCTTGGGACAGGGGGCCGCACAGATACGCAGTATTTT. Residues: CASSNLGTGGRTDTQYF.

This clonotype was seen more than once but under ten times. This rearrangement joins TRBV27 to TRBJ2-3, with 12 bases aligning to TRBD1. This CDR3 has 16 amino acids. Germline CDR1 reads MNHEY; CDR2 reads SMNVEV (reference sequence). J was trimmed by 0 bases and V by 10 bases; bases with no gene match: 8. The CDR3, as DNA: TGTGCCACCGGGACAGGGGGCGCGTGGAGCACAGATACGCAGTATTTT. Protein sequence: CATGTGGAWSTDTQYF.

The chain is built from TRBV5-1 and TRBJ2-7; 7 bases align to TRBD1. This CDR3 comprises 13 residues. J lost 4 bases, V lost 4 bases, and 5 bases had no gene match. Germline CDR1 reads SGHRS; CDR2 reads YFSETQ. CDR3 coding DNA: TGCGCCAGCAGCGGGGGACAGAGGTACGAGCAGTACTTC. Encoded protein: CASSGGQRYEQYF.

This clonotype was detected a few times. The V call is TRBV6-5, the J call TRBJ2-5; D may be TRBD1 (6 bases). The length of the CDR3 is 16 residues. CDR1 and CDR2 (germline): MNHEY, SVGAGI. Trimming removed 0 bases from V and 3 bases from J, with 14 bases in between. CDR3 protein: CASSYSWTEGKETQYF. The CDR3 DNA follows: TGTGCCAGCAGTTACTCGTGGACAGAGGGGAAAGAGACCCAGTACTTC.

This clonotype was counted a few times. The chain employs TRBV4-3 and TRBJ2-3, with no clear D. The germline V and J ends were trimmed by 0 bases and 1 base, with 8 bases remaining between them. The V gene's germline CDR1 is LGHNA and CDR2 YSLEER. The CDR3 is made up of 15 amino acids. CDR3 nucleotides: TGCGCCAGCAGCCAAGATCTAGGGCGCACAGATACGCAGTATTTT. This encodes CASSQDLGRTDTQYF.

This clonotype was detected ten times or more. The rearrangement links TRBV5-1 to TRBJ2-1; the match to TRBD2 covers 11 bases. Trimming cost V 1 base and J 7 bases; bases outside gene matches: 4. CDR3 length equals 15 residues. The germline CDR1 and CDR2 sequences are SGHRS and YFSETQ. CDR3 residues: CASSLMVAGGNEQFF. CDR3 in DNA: TGCGCCAGCAGCTTGATGGTAGCGGGAGGGAATGAGCAGTTCTTC.

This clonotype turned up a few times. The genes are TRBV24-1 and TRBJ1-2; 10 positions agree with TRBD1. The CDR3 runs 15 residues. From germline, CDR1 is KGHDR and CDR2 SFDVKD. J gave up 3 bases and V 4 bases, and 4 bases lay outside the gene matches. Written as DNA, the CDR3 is TGTGCCACCAGTGACCCGACAGGGGGCGACTATGGCTACACCTTC. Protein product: CATSDPTGGDYGYTF.

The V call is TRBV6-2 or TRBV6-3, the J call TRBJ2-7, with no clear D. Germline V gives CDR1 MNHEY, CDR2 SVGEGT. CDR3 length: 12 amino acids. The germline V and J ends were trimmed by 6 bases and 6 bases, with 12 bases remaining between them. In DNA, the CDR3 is TGTGCCAGCAGCAAACCTTTCCTCGAGCAGTACTTC. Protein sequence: CASSKPFLEQYF.

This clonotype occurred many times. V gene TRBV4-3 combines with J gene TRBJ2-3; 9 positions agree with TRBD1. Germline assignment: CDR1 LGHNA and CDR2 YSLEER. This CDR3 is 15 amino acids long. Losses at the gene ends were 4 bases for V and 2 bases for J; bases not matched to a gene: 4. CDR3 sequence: CASSRRTGDTDTQYF. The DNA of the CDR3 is TGCGCCAGCAGCCGTCGGACAGGGGACACAGATACGCAGTATTTT.

The CDR3 DNA sequence: TGTGCCAGCAGCACCTACGGGACAGCTCAAGAGACCCAGTACTTC. Its protein is CASSTYGTAQETQYF. V is TRBV2 and J is TRBJ2-5; the match to TRBD1 covers 7 bases. The germline CDR1 and CDR2 sequences are SNHLY and FYNNEI. The CDR3 loop spans 15 amino acids. Trimming at V came to 6 bases and at J to 2 bases, leaving 9 bases not matched to a gene.

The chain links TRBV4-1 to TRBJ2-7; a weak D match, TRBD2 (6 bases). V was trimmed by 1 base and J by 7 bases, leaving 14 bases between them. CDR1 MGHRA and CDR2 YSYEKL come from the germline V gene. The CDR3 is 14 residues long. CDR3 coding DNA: TGCGCCAGCAGCCAAGTGGAGGGTACGGGGGAGCAGTACTTC. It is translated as CASSQVEGTGEQYF.

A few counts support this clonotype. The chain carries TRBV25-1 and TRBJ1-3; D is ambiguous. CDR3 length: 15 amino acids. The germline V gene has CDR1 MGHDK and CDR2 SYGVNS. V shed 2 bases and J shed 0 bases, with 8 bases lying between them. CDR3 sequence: CASSEGTTSGNTIYF. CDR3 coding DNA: TGTGCCAGCAGTGAAGGAACGACCTCTGGAAACACCATATATTTT. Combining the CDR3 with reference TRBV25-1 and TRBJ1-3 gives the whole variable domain EADIYQTPRYLVIGTGKKITLECSQTMGHDKMYWYQQDPGMELHLIHYSYGVNSTEKGDLSSESTVSRIRTEHFPLTLESARPSHTSQYLCASSEGTTSGNTIYFGEGSWLTVV.

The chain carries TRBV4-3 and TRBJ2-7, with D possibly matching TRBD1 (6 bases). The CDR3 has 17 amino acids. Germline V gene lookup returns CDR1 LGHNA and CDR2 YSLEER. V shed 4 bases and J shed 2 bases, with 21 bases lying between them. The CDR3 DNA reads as TGCGCCAGCAGCCGACAGGCTTTAGAGGGAGAGGCCTACGAGCAGTACTTC. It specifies CASSRQALEGEAYEQYF.

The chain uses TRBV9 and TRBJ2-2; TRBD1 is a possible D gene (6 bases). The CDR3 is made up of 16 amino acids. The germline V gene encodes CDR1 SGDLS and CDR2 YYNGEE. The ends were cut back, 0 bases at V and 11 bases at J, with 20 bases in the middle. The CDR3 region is CASSVAAGVVIGELFF. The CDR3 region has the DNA TGTGCCAGCAGCGTAGCTGCAGGGGTCGTGATAGGAGAGCTGTTTTTT.

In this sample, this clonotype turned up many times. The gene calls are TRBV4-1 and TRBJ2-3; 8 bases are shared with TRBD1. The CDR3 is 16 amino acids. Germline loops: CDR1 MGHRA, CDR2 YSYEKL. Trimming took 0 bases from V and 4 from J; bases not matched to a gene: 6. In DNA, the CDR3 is TGCGCCAGCAGCCAAGATCAGACAGGGGCAGCAGATACGCAGTATTTT. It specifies CASSQDQTGAADTQYF.

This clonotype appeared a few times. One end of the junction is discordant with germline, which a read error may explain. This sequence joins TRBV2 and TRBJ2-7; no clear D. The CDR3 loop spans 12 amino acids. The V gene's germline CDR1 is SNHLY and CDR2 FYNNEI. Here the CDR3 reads CASRETASRFFF. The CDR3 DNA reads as TGTGCCAGCAGGGAAACTGCGTCCCGTTTTTTCTTC.

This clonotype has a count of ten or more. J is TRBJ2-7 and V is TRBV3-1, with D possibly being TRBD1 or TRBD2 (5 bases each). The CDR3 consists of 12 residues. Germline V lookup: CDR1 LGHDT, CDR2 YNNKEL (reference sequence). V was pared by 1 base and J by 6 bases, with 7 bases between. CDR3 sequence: CASSQVGTEQYF. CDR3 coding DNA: TGTGCCAGCAGCCAAGTCGGGACCGAGCAGTACTTC.